This T cell receptor (beta chain) was profiled in a study of tumor-infiltrating lymphocytes in primary liver carcinoma. Notes on the study in general: All five tumor regions shared only about 8-24% of top clones.

From 450 to 600 ng total RNA, TCR beta cDNA was generated with a primer in the constant region. Slightly modified ARM-PCR with three nested multiplex PCR rounds yielded TCR beta libraries. With TRBV1-TRBV30 forward primers and a C-beta reverse primer, the first two PCR rounds were run for about 10 cycles each. Each CDR3 protein gets one entry after TCRdb re-called the multiplex PCR reads with MiXCR. Of more than 60,000 distinct CDR3 sequences listed, 60% to 75% are singletons. This clonotype came up a few times. Its antigen is unknown. Since no conserved phenylalanine or tryptophan closes the CDR3, a read error is the likely cause. Per the germline V gene, CDR1 is SEHNR and CDR2 is FQNEAQ (reference sequence). There are 14 residues in the CDR3. Trimming at V came to 4 bases and at J to 4 bases, leaving 6 bases not matched to a gene. Scientists recovered RNA and DNA together from around 20-30 mg of unsorted bulk tissue. The study sampled five separate regions from each tumor.

The sample consisted of liver tumor tissue from sampling region 4. Indicated subset: tumor region T4, right-lateral pole. This chain connects TRBV7-9 to TRBJ1-2; 7 positions agree with TRBD1. This clonotype was sampled from a man aged 40-49 years with primary liver carcinoma and hepatitis B virus infection. The DNA of the CDR3 is TGTGCCAGCAGCTCTACCTCAGGGGGCTATGGCTACACCCTC. It encodes CASSSTSGGYGYTL.